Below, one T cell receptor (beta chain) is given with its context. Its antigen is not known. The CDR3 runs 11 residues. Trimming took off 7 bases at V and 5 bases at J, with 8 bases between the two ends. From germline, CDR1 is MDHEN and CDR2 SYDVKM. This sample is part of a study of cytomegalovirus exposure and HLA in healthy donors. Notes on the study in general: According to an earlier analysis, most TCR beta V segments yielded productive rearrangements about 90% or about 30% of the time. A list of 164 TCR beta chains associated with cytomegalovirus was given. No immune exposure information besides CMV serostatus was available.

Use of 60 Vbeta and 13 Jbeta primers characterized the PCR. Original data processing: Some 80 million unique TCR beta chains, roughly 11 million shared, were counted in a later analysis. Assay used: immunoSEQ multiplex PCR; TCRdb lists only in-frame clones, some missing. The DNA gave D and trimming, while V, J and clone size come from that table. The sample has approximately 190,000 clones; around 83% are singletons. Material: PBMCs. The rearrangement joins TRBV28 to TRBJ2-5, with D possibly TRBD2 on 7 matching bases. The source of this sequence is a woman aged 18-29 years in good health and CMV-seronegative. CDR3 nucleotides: TGTGCCAGCAAGGGGGGGGAGACCCAGTACTTC. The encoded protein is CASKGGETQYF.